This T cell receptor (beta chain) was retrieved from a study of T cells expressing NK-cell markers. TCRdb re-called the 5' RACE reads; one entry per CDR3 protein, DNA not given. In all, the sample yields about 260,000 distinct CDR3 sequences. The material sequenced was blood T cells: a sorted CD56 or NKG2C T cell subset, CD4+ or CD8+ T cells, or bulk PBMC T cells (not recorded which). This TCR was recovered from a man younger than 35 in good health.

The CDR3 loop is CSARELAGVSGANVLTF. The chain employs TRBV20-1 and TRBJ2-6; the TRBD2 assignment by TCRdb is unverifiable without DNA. The CDR3 is 17 amino acids. CDR1 and CDR2 (germline): DFQATT, SNEGSKA (reference sequence).